Listed here are 24 T cell receptor beta chains from one sample, sequenced in a study of spatial heterogeneity in lung cancer. Time point meaning: blood at routine non-recurrence follow-up after resection. TCRdb fed the 5' RACE reads into MiXCR, producing one record per CDR3 protein. The table has around 15,000 distinct CDR3 sequences, about 20% seen once. The sample here was PBMCs, taken at follow-up. The receptors derive from a male donor with early-stage non-small cell lung cancer.

This clonotype is labeled as medium-sized. This chain uses TRBV20-1 with TRBJ1-6, with a tentative D call TRBD1 (5 bases). This CDR3 has 15 residues. From germline, CDR1 is DFQATT and CDR2 SNEGSKA (reference sequence). Between the trimmed V and J ends, which lost 0 bases and 4 bases, there was a span of 10 bases. The CDR3 reads CSARDLGEYNSPLHF. CDR3 nucleotide sequence: TGCAGTGCTAGAGATCTAGGGGAGTATAATTCACCCCTCCACTTT.

The chain links TRBV5-1 to TRBJ2-3; 7 nucleotides match TRBD2. This CDR3 contains 16 residues. V lost 4 bases, J lost 1 base, and 9 bases stayed unmatched. Per the germline V gene, CDR1 is SGHRS and CDR2 is YFSETQ. CDR3 bases: TGCGCCAGCAGCCTGGTGGCGGGGGTGGGCACAGATACGCAGTATTTT. This encodes CASSLVAGVGTDTQYF.

This clonotype has a handful of counts. The V gene is TRBV5-4, the J gene TRBJ2-2; D remains unclear. The V and J ends lost 6 bases and 1 base respectively, with 13 bases between them. The CDR3 contains 15 residues. Germline CDR1 reads SGHNT; CDR2 reads YYREEE (reference sequence). The CDR3 region has the DNA TGTGCCAGCAATATGGTTTCGGAGAACACCGGGGAGCTGTTTTTT. Its protein product is CASNMVSENTGELFF.

This clonotype counts as medium-sized. The CDR3 region has the DNA TGCGCCAGCAGCCCCGGGCGGGGAAGCTCCTACGAGCAGTACTTC. It yields the protein CASSPGRGSSYEQYF. The chain combines TRBV5-1 with TRBJ2-7; perhaps TRBD2 as D (6 bases). Germline values: CDR1 SGHRS, CDR2 YFSETQ. V lost 4 bases to trimming and J lost 0 bases, with 14 bases between them. The CDR3 contains 15 residues.

The table lists this clonotype with many counts. The chain joins TRBV7-2 to TRBJ2-5; 7 bases agree with TRBD1. V shed 5 bases and J 7 bases; nucleotides not matched to a gene: 13. Germline V gene sequence: CDR1 SGHTA, CDR2 FQGNSA. This CDR3 is built from 15 residues. Here the CDR3 DNA reads TGTGCCAGCAGCAAAATGGTGGGGACAGATGGGACCCAGTACTTC. Its protein product is CASSKMVGTDGTQYF. Looking up the rest from reference TRBV7-2 and TRBJ2-5 gives the full variable domain: GAGVSQSPSNKVTEKGKDVELRCDPISGHTALYWYRQSLGQGLEFLIYFQGNSAPDKSGLPSDRFSAERTGGSVSTLTIQRTQQEDSAVYLCASSKMVGTDGTQYFGPGTRLLVL.

The chain carries TRBV15 and TRBJ2-4, with D unclear. V gave up 4 bases and J gave up 8 bases, with 12 bases separating them. Germline CDR1 LNHNV, CDR2 YYDKDF (reference sequence). This CDR3 comprises 13 residues. DNA of the CDR3: TGTGCCACCAGCATACTTATCGGTGACATTCAGTACTTC. Its translation is CATSILIGDIQYF.

The rearrangement uses TRBV7-2 and TRBJ2-3, with TRBD2 matching over 11 bases. The trim removed 6 bases at V and 7 bases at J, leaving 9 bases unmatched. Germline V gene data show CDR1 as SGHTA and CDR2 as FQGNSA. The CDR3 covers 15 residues. In DNA, the CDR3 is TGTGCCAGCAGAAGGACTAGCGGGTCTGTGAATACGCAGTATTTT. Its translation is CASRRTSGSVNTQYF.

In its sample, this clonotype ranks as large. This chain uses TRBV29-1 with TRBJ2-2, with 8 positions matching TRBD1. The CDR3 loop spans 13 amino acids. Germline CDR1 SQVTM, CDR2 ANQGSEA. With V trimmed by 5 bases and J by 5 bases, 4 bases remained unmatched. The CDR3 loop reads CSVRTGLTGELFF. As DNA, the CDR3 is TGCAGCGTTCGGACAGGGTTGACCGGGGAGCTGTTTTTT.

This sequence joins TRBV3-1 and TRBJ2-5; D gene uncertain. This CDR3 has 11 amino acids. Germline CDR1 reads LGHDT; CDR2 reads YNNKEL (reference sequence). The V gene lost 4 bases and the J gene lost 2 bases, with 2 bases spanning the gap. In DNA, the CDR3 is TGTGCCAGCAGCCCTCAAGAGACCCAGTACTTC. This translates into CASSPQETQYF.

The table lists this clonotype with a few counts. The chain recombines TRBV19 with TRBJ1-2, with D perhaps matching TRBD1 (5 bases). Trimming removed 5 bases at V and 5 bases at J, with 18 bases between. CDR1 LNHDA and CDR2 SQIVND come from the germline V gene (reference sequence). The CDR3 is 15 residues long. The CDR3 coding sequence is TGTGCCAGTAGTGGACGCCGGGACCGTCTTTATGGCTACACCTTC. Its translation is CASSGRRDRLYGYTF.

This clonotype appeared a few times. The chain links TRBV5-1 to TRBJ2-7; no clear D gene. V was trimmed by 1 base and J by 2 bases, leaving 7 bases between them. Germline lookup yields CDR1 SGHRS and CDR2 YFSETQ. The CDR3 is 13 residues long. This CDR3 reads CASSLQQPYEQYF. The CDR3 nucleotides are TGCGCCAGCAGCTTGCAACAGCCCTACGAGCAGTACTTC.

There are many counts of this clonotype. DNA of the CDR3: TGCGCCAGCAGCAAAGGACGTGAAGGGGCTTTCTTT. As protein: CASSKGREGAFF. The rearrangement links TRBV5-1 to TRBJ1-1; D not resolved. The CDR3 runs 12 residues. The germline CDR1 and CDR2 sequences are SGHRS and YFSETQ. Trimming left V 4 bases short and J 11 bases short, with 15 bases between. The variable domain in full, completed from reference TRBV5-1 and TRBJ1-1, reads KAGVTQTPRYLIKTRGQQVTLSCSPISGHRSVSWYQQTPGQGLQFLFEYFSETQRNKGNFPGRFSGRQFSNSRSEMNVSTLELGDSALYLCASSKGREGAFFGQGTRLTVV.

This clonotype was seen a few times. The genes are TRBV6-6 and TRBJ2-1; possibly TRBD2 for D (7 bases). The V and J ends lost 10 bases and 10 bases respectively, with 20 bases between them. The CDR3 spans 13 residues. CDR1 and CDR2 (germline): MNHNY, SVGAGI (reference sequence). CDR3 sequence reads: CATSGGGGGEQFF. CDR3 in DNA: TGTGCCACCTCGGGAGGAGGGGGTGGCGAGCAGTTCTTC.

CDR3 nucleotide sequence: TGTGCCAGCAGCTTATCGGGACTAGCGGGAGAGCAGTACTTC. Protein sequence: CASSLSGLAGEQYF. The genes are TRBV7-9 and TRBJ2-7; 13 bases match TRBD2. Germline lookup yields CDR1 SEHNR and CDR2 FQNEAQ (reference sequence). Losses at the gene ends were 2 bases for V and 7 bases for J; bases not matched to a gene: 2. This CDR3 spans 14 amino acids.

The chain is built from TRBV12-3 or TRBV12-4 and TRBJ2-3; D tentatively fits TRBD1 or TRBD2 (5 bases each). Deletions cut 8 bases from V and 6 bases from J, with 15 bases between. The CDR3 contains 13 residues. CDR3 bases: TGTGCCAGCCTCACTCCCGGGGCGGATACGCAGTATTTT. Translating gives CASLTPGADTQYF.

This clonotype has a count of ten or more. The chain combines TRBV5-1 with TRBJ1-1; D possibly corresponds to TRBD1 (5 bases). The length of the CDR3 is 14 residues. Germline V gives CDR1 SGHRS, CDR2 YFSETQ. V gave up 3 bases and J gave up 4 bases, with 13 bases separating them. The CDR3 sequence: CASSWKGSGTEAFF. CDR3 in DNA: TGCGCCAGCAGCTGGAAGGGGTCTGGCACTGAAGCTTTCTTT.

The sample holds many counts of this clonotype. The chain employs TRBV19 and TRBJ2-7; 8 nucleotides align to TRBD2. V shed 5 bases and J 6 bases; nucleotides not matched to a gene: 15. The CDR3 length is 16 residues. Germline V gives CDR1 LNHDA, CDR2 SQIVND (reference sequence). Here the CDR3 DNA reads TGTGCCAGTAGTCGCACCGGGACTAGTCCTTTCCTCGAGCAGTACTTC. Encoded protein: CASSRTGTSPFLEQYF.

This clonotype is medium-sized. This rearrangement joins TRBV5-1 to TRBJ2-5; D might be TRBD1 (5 bases). Trimming took off 1 base at V and 1 base at J, with 8 bases between the two ends. The CDR3 length is 14 residues. The germline V gene encodes CDR1 SGHRS and CDR2 YFSETQ. The CDR3 region has the DNA TGCGCCAGCAGCTTGTCCCAGGGCCAAGAGACCCAGTACTTC. Translation: CASSLSQGQETQYF.

This chain links TRBV11-2 with TRBJ2-1, with TRBD2 identical over 7 bases. Germline V gene sequence: CDR1 SGHAT, CDR2 FQNNGV. CDR3 size: 17 residues. After removal of 2 bases from V and 0 bases from J, the junction contained 7 bases not matched to a gene. CDR3 DNA: TGTGCCAGCAGCTTATGGTTGGGCGGGAGCTCCTACAATGAGCAGTTCTTC. Amino acid sequence: CASSLWLGGSSYNEQFF. The full variable domain, completed using reference TRBV11-2 and TRBJ2-1, is EAGVAQSPRYKIIEKRQSVAFWCNPISGHATLYWYQQILGQGPKLLIQFQNNGVVDDSQLPKDRFSAERLKGVDSTLKIQPAKLEDSAVYLCASSLWLGGSSYNEQFFGPGTRLTVL.

This clonotype was seen a few times. The chain employs TRBV7-8 and TRBJ2-7; 7 bases line up with TRBD1. The CDR3 length is 18 residues. Germline-derived CDR1 and CDR2 are SGHVS and FQNEAQ. The ends lost 7 bases at V and 3 bases at J; junction bases unmatched: 21. CDR3 in amino acids: CASTNDMGRQGVYYEQYF. CDR3 nucleotide sequence: TGTGCCAGCACCAACGATATGGGTCGTCAGGGGGTGTACTACGAGCAGTACTTC. Filled out from reference TRBV7-8 and TRBJ2-7, the complete variable domain reads GAGVSQSPRYKVAKRGQDVALRCDPISGHVSLFWYQQALGQGPEFLTYFQNEAQLDKSGLPSDRFFAERPEGSVSTLKIQRTQQEDSAVYLCASTNDMGRQGVYYEQYFGPGTRLTVT.

This clonotype is labeled as medium-sized (0.01 to 0.1%). This chain uses TRBV10-3 with TRBJ2-5; D unresolved. CDR1 is ENHRY and CDR2 is SYGVKD in the germline V gene. The CDR3 sequence is 14 residues long. V was cut by 4 bases and J by 5 bases, with 14 bases left in between. The CDR3 is CAISVAPDGETQYF. CDR3 bases: TGTGCCATCAGTGTGGCTCCTGACGGGGAGACCCAGTACTTC.

This clonotype was counted a few times. The chain employs TRBV5-1 and TRBJ2-5; 11 bases align to TRBD2. Germline CDR1 reads SGHRS; CDR2 reads YFSETQ. The J segment lost 2 bases and the V segment lost 2 bases, leaving 2 bases of the junction unmatched. CDR3 size: 15 residues. CDR3 protein: CASSFLAGGQETQYF. The CDR3 nucleotides are TGCGCCAGCAGCTTCCTAGCGGGGGGACAAGAGACCCAGTACTTC.

This clonotype was recorded at least ten times. The V call is TRBV5-1, the J call TRBJ1-6, with D unresolved. The CDR3 totals 14 residues. Deletions cut 2 bases from V and 6 bases from J, with 9 bases between. CDR1 is SGHRS and CDR2 is YFSETQ in the germline V gene. CDR3 sequence (DNA): TGCGCCAGCAGCTTCAATGAGGGTAATTCACCCCTCCACTTT. Protein product: CASSFNEGNSPLHF.

The chain has TRBV7-2 and TRBJ2-4; D gene uncertain. The length of the CDR3 is 15 residues. Germline loops: CDR1 SGHTA, CDR2 FQGNSA. V shed 2 bases and J shed 6 bases, with 14 bases lying between them. In DNA form, the CDR3 reads TGTGCCAGCAGCTTAAGTATGATGACTTTAAACATTCAGTACTTC. Protein sequence: CASSLSMMTLNIQYF.